This TCR beta chain was sequenced in a study of beta chain features in type 1 diabetes. In this sample, this clone turned up a few times. What it recognizes is unknown. What was sequenced were expressed TCRB transcripts, since all of the isolated RNA had been reverse transcribed. This table comes from immunoSEQ multiplex PCR, and its TCRdb copy is limited to in-frame clones, with some not included. This table has about 270,000 clones, more than 13% appearing once. A heparinised blood draw that averaged roughly 100 mL was obtained once from each donor. Post-sort purity exceeded 98% for all sorted populations. This CDR3 comprises 16 residues. Germline V gives CDR1 MNHEY, CDR2 SVGAGI. V gave up 0 bases and J gave up 1 base, with 12 bases separating them. Overall study findings and caveats: There was a possibility that cDNA sequencing over-represented cells with high TCR expression. The similarity of naive, central memory and Treg TCRB repertoires appeared greater among patients than among healthy donors. For Type 1 diabetes patients, all four CD4+ subsets carried TCRB CDR3s that were moderately but significantly shorter.

Material for sequencing was naive CD4+ T cells from blood. The receptor was isolated from a man aged 25-45 years with type 1 diabetes. The chain couples TRBV6-5 to TRBJ1-1; D uncertain. The CDR3 reads CASSYSGGNPNTEAFF. The CDR3 nucleotides are TGTGCCAGCAGTTACTCAGGAGGGAACCCGAACACTGAAGCTTTCTTT.